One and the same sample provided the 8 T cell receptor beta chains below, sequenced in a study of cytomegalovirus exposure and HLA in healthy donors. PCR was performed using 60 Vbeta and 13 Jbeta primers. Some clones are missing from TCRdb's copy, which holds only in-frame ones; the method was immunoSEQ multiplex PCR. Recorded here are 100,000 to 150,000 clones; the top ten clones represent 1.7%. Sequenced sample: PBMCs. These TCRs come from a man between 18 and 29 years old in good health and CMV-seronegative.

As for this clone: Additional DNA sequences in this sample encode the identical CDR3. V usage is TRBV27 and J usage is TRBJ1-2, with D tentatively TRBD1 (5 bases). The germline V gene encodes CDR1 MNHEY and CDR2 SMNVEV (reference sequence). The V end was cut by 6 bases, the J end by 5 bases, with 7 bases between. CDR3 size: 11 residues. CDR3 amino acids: CASSQGYGYTF. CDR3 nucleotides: TGTGCCAGCAGCCAGGGTTATGGCTACACCTTC.

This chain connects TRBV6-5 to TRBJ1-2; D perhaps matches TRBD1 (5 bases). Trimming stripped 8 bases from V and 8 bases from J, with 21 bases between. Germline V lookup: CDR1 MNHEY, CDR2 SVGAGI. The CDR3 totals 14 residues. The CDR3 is CASHRDSIKGGYTF. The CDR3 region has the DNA TGTGCCAGCCACCGGGACTCGATTAAGGGGGGCTACACCTTC.

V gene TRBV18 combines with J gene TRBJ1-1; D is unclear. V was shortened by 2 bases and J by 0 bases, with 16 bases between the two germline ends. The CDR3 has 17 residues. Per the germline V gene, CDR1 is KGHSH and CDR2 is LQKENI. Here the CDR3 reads CASSPLGSYSMNTEAFF. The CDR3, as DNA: TGTGCCAGCTCACCATTGGGCAGTTATTCCATGAACACTGAAGCTTTCTTT.

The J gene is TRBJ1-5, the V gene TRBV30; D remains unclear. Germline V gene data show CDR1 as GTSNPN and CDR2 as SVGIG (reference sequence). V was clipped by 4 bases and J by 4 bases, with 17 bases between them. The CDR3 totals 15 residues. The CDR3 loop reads CAWTPAGEGNQPQHF. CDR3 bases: TGTGCCTGGACCCCTGCGGGTGAGGGTAATCAGCCCCAGCATTTT.

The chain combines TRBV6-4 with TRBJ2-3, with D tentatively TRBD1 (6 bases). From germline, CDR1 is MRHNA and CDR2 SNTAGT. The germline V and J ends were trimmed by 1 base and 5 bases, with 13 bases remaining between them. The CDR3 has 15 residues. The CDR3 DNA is TGTGCCAGCAGTGACTTGGCAGGGGCGGTAGATACGCAGTATTTT. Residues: CASSDLAGAVDTQYF.

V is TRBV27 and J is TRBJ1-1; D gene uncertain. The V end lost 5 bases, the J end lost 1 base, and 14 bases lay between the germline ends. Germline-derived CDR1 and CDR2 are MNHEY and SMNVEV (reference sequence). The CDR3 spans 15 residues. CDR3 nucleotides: TGTGCCAGCAGTCCCCTCGCGGAATCGAACACTGAAGCTTTCTTT. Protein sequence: CASSPLAESNTEAFF.

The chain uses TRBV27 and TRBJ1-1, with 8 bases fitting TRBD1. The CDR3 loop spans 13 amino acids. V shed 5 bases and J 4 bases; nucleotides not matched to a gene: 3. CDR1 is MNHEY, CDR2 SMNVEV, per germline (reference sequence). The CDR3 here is CASSRQGATEAFF. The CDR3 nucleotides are TGTGCCAGCAGTCGTCAGGGGGCCACTGAAGCTTTCTTT.

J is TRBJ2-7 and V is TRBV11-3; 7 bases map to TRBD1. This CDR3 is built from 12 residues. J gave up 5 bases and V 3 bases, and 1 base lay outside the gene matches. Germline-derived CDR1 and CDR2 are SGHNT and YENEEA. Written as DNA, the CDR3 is TGTGCCAGCAGCTTGAGGGGGCACGAGCAGTACTTC. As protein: CASSLRGHEQYF.